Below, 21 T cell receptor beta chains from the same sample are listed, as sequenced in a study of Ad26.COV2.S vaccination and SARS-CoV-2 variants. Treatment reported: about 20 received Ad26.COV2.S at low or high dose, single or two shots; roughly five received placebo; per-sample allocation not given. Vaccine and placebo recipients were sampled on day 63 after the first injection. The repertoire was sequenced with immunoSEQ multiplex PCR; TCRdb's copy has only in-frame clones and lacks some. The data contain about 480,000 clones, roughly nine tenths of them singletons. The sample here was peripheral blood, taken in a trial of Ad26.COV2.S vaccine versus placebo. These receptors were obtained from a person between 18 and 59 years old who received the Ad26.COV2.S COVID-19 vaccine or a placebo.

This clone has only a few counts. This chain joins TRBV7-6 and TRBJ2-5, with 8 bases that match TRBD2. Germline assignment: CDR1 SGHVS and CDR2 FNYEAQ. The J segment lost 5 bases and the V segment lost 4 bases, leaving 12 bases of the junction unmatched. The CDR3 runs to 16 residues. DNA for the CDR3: TGTGCCAGCAGCTCTTTGGGAAGCGGGAGCCGGGAGACCCAGTACTTC. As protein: CASSSLGSGSRETQYF.

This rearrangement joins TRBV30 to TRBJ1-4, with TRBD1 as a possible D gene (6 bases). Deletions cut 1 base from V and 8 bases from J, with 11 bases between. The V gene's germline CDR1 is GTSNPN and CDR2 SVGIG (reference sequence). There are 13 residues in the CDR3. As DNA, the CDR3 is TGTGCCTGGAGTGGACAGGTCCGGGAAAAACTGTTTTTT. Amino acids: CAWSGQVREKLFF.

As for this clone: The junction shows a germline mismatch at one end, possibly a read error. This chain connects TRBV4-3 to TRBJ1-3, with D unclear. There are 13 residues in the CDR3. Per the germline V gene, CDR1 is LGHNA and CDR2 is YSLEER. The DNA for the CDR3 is TGCGCCAGCAGTGAAACCTTTGGATACACCATATATTTT. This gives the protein CASSETFGYTIYF.

The CDR3 protein is CASSQDSSGIGSPLHF. CDR3 coding DNA: TGTGCCAGCAGCCAAGATTCTTCAGGGATCGGTTCACCCCTCCACTTT. This sequence joins TRBV14 and TRBJ1-6; a weak D match, TRBD1 (5 bases). Germline loops: CDR1 SGHDN, CDR2 FVKESK. The germline V and J ends were trimmed by 0 bases and 9 bases, with 15 bases remaining between them. The CDR3 is 16 amino acids.

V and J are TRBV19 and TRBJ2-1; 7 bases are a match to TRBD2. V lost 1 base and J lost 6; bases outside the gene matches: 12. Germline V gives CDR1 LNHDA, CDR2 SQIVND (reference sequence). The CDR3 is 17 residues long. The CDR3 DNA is TGTGCCAGTAGTATAGGGCCTAGCGGTTATGCTGGCAATGAGCAGTTCTTC. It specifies CASSIGPSGYAGNEQFF.

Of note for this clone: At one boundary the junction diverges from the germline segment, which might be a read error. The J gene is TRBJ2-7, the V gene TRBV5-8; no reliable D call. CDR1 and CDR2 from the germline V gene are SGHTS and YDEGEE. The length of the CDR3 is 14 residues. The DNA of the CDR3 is TGTGCCAGCAGCTTGGCCGGAGACGCCGGCCGAGCCGACTTC. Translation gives CASSLAGDAGRADF. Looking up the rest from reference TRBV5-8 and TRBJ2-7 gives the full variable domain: EAGVTQSPTHLIKTRGQQATLRCSPISGHTSVYWYQQALGLGLQFLLWYDEGEERNRGNFPPRFSGRQFPNYSSELNVNALELEDSALYLCASSLAGDAGRADFGPGTRLTVT.

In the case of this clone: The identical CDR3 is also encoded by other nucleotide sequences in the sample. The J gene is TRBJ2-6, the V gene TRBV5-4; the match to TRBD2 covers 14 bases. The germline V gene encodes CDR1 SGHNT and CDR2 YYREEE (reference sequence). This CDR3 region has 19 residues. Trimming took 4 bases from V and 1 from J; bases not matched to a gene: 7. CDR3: CASSPGLAGVGSGANVLTF. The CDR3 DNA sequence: TGTGCCAGCAGCCCGGGACTAGCGGGAGTTGGATCTGGGGCCAACGTCCTGACTTTC.

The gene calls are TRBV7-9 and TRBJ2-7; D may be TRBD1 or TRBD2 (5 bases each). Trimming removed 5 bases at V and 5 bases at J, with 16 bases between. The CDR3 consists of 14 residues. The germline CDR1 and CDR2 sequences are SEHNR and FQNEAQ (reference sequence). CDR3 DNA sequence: TGTGCCAGCAGCCCCGGGGACCTTGGGAACGAGCAGTACTTC. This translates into CASSPGDLGNEQYF.

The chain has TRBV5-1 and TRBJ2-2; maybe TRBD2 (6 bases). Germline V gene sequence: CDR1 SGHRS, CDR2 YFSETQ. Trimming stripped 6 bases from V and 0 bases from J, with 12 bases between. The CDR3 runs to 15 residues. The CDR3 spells CASMIGGTNTGELFF. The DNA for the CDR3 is TGCGCCAGCATGATCGGGGGAACGAACACCGGGGAGCTGTTTTTT.

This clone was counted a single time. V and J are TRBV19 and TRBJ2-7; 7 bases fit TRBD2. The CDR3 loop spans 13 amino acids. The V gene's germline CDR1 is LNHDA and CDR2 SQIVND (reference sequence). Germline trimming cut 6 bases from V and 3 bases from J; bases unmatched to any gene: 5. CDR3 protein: CASRLAAGYEQYF. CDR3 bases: TGTGCCAGTAGGCTAGCGGCCGGCTACGAGCAGTACTTC. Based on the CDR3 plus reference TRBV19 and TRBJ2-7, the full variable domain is DGGITQSPKYLFRKEGQNVTLSCEQNLNHDAMYWYRQDPGQGLRLIYYSQIVNDFQKGDIAEGYSVSREKKESFPLTVTSAQKNPTAFYLCASRLAAGYEQYFGPGTRLTVT.

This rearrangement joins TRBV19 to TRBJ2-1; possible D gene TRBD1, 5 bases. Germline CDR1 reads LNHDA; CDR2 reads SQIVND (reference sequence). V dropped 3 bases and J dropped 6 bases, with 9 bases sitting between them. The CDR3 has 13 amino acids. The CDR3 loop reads CASSIRQINEQFF. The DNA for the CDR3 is TGTGCCAGTAGTATTCGACAGATCAATGAGCAGTTCTTC. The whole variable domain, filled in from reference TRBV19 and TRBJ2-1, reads DGGITQSPKYLFRKEGQNVTLSCEQNLNHDAMYWYRQDPGQGLRLIYYSQIVNDFQKGDIAEGYSVSREKKESFPLTVTSAQKNPTAFYLCASSIRQINEQFFGPGTRLTVL.

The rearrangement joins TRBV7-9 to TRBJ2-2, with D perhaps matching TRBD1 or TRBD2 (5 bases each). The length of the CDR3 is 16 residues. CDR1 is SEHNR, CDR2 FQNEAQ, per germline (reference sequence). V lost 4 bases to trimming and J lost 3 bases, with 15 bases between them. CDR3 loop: CASSSAGTLDTGELFF. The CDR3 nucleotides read TGTGCCAGCAGCTCCGCCGGGACCTTAGACACCGGGGAGCTGTTTTTT.

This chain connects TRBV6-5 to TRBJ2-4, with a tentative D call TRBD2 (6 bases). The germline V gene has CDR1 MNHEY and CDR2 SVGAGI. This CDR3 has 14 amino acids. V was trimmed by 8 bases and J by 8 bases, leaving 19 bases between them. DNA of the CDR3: TGTGCCAGCCAATCGGCCGGAGGGACGGACATTCAGTACTTC. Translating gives CASQSAGGTDIQYF.

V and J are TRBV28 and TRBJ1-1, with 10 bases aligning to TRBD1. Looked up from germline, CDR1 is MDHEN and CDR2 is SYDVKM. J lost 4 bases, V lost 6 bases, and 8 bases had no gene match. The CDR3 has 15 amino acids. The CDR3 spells CASSLRDRGGTEAFF. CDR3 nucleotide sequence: TGTGCCAGCAGCCTCCGGGACAGGGGCGGCACTGAAGCTTTCTTT.

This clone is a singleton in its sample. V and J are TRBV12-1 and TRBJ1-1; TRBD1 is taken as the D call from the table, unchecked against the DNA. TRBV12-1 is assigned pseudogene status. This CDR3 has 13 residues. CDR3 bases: TGTGCCATCCACAGGGGCATGAACACTGAAGCTTTCTTT. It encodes CAIHRGMNTEAFF.

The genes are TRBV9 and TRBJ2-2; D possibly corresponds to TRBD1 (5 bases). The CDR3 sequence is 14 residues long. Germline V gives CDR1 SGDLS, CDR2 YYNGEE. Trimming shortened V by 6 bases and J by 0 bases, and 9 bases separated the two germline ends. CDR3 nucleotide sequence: TGTGCCAGCATGACGACAGCGAACACCGGGGAGCTGTTTTTT. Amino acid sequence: CASMTTANTGELFF. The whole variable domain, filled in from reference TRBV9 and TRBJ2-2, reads DSGVTQTPKHLITATGQRVTLRCSPRSGDLSVYWYQQSLDQGLQFLIQYYNGEERAKGNILERFSAQQFPDLHSELNLSSLELGDSALYFCASMTTANTGELFFGEGSRLTVL.

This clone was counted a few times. The CDR3 sequence: CASSSTTGTEQYF. CDR3 DNA sequence: TGTGCCAGCAGCTCGACGACAGGGACCGAGCAGTACTTC. The chain recombines TRBV7-2 with TRBJ2-7, with 7 bases aligning to TRBD1. The CDR3 extends over 13 amino acids. Germline lookup yields CDR1 SGHTA and CDR2 FQGNSA. V lost 4 bases and J lost 6; bases outside the gene matches: 6.

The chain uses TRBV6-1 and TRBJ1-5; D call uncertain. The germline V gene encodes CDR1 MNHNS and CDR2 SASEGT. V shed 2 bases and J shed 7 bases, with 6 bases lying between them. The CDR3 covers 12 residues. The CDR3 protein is CASSESHQPQHF. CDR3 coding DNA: TGTGCCAGCAGTGAATCGCACCAGCCCCAGCATTTT.

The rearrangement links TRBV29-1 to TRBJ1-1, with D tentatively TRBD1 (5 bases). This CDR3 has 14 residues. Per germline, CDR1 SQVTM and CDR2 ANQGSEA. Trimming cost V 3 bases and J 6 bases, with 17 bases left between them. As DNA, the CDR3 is TGCAGCGTTGAGCGTAGGGGCGCTCCCCCTGAAGCTTTCTTT. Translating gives CSVERRGAPPEAFF.

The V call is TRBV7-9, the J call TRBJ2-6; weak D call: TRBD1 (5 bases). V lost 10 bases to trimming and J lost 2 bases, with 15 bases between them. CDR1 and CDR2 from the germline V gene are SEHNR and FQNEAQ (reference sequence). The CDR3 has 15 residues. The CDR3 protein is CATRTSGTGANVLTF. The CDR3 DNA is TGTGCCACCCGAACATCAGGGACTGGGGCCAACGTCCTGACTTTC.

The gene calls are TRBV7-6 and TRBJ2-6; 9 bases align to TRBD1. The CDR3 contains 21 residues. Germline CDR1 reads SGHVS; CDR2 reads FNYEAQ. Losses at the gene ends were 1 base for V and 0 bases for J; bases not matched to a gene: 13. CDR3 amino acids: CASSLVSGLGQGISGANVLTF. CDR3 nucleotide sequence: TGTGCCAGCAGCTTAGTTTCGGGTCTGGGACAGGGTATCTCTGGGGCCAACGTCCTGACTTTC. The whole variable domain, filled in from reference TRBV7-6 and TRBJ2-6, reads GAGVSQSPRYKVTKRGQDVALRCDPISGHVSLYWYRQALGQGPEFLTYFNYEAQQDKSGLPNDRFSAERPEGSISTLTIQRTEQRDSAMYRCASSLVSGLGQGISGANVLTFGAGSRLTVL.